This paragraph covers one T cell receptor (beta chain) sequence. The data stem from a study of T cell changes during pregnancy in multiple sclerosis. TCRdb keeps only in-frame clones here, not all; method: immunoSEQ multiplex PCR. The sample carries about 52,000 clones, approximately 92% recorded once. Here the sequenced sample was CD4+ T cells from peripheral blood mononuclear cells, taken in the third trimester of pregnancy. This TCR was recovered from a female donor with multiple sclerosis, enrolled in a pregnancy study.

The CDR3 region has the DNA TGTGCCAGCAGCTTGAGTAGAGATACGCAGTATTTT. Translated, it gives CASSLSRDTQYF. The genes are TRBV7-9 and TRBJ2-3; D is uncertain. V was trimmed by 3 bases and J by 5 bases, leaving 6 bases between them. Germline V gene lookup returns CDR1 SEHNR and CDR2 FQNEAQ (reference sequence). The length of the CDR3 is 12 residues.